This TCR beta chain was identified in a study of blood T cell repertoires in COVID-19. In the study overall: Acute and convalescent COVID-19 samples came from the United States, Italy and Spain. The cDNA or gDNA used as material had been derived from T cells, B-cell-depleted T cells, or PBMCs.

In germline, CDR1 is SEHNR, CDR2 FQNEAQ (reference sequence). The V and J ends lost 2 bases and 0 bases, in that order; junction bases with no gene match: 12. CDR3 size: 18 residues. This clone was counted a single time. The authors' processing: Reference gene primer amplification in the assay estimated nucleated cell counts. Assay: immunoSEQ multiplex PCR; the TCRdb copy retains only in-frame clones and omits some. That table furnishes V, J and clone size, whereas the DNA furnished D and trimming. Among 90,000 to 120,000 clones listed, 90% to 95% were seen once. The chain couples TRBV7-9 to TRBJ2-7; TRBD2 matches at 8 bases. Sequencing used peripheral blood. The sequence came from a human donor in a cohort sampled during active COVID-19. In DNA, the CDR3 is TGTGCCAGCAGCTTACAGCGGGAGCGGGATTTGAGCTCCTACGAGCAGTACTTC. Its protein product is CASSLQRERDLSSYEQYF.